A single sample is the source of the 30 T cell receptor beta chains below, sequenced in a study of blood T cell repertoires in COVID-19. Method: immunoSEQ multiplex PCR; TCRdb's copy keeps in-frame clones and lacks some. Of nearly 200,000 clones listed, just under 85% are singletons. The specimen sequenced was peripheral blood. The receptors were sampled from a woman in her 70s with active or convalescent COVID-19.

V gene TRBV6-9 combines with J gene TRBJ1-1, with 7 nucleotides matching TRBD1. The CDR3 has 13 amino acids. Per the germline V gene, CDR1 is MNHGY and CDR2 is SVAAGI. The CDR3 region has the DNA TGTGGAAGGGGGCTCCGGCAGGGCACTGAAGCTTTCTTT. This gives the protein CGRGLRQGTEAFF.

This chain uses TRBV10-1 with TRBJ2-1, with a weak D call TRBD2 (6 bases). The CDR3 covers 15 residues. Trimming shortened V by 2 bases and J by 2 bases, and 10 bases separated the two germline ends. Germline V gene lookup returns CDR1 WNHNN and CDR2 SYGVQD (reference sequence). The CDR3 region has the DNA TGCGCCAGCAGTGAGGGCGGGATGGCCTACAATGAGCAGTTCTTC. Translated: CASSEGGMAYNEQFF.

This chain connects TRBV18 to TRBJ1-1; D possibly corresponds to TRBD1 (5 bases). The CDR3 totals 17 residues. The V gene lost 1 base and the J gene lost 6 bases, with 21 bases spanning the gap. In germline, CDR1 is KGHSH, CDR2 LQKENI. DNA for the CDR3: TGTGCCAGCTCACCACTCAGGGTGTCGGGTAGCTACGCTGAAGCTTTCTTT. Translating gives CASSPLRVSGSYAEAFF.

V and J are TRBV7-7 and TRBJ2-1; 15 bases agree with TRBD2. Germline values: CDR1 SSHAT, CDR2 FNYEAQ (reference sequence). This CDR3 has 19 amino acids. CDR3 in amino acids: CASLPGLAGGGVLYNEQFF. In DNA, the CDR3 is TGTGCTAGTCTCCCGGGACTAGCGGGAGGAGGAGTGTTATACAATGAGCAGTTCTTC. Complete variable domain (other parts from reference TRBV7-7 and TRBJ2-1): GAGVSQSPRYKVTKRGQDVTLRCDPISSHATLYWYQQALGQGPEFLTYFNYEAQPDKSGLPSDRFSAERPEGSISTLTIQRTEQRDSAMYRCASLPGLAGGGVLYNEQFFGPGTRLTVL.

The rearrangement uses TRBV9 and TRBJ1-2, with TRBD1 matching 8 bases. CDR3 length: 13 amino acids. Germline V gene lookup returns CDR1 SGDLS and CDR2 YYNGEE. The junction had 2 bases not matched to a gene; V was cut back by 3 bases and J by 4 bases. The CDR3 loop reads CASSGQGTYGYTF. The CDR3 DNA is TGTGCCAGCAGCGGACAGGGGACCTATGGCTACACCTTC.

The chain uses TRBV27 and TRBJ1-5, with D unresolved. This CDR3 is 10 amino acids long. Germline V lookup: CDR1 MNHEY, CDR2 SMNVEV (reference sequence). V was pared by 8 bases and J by 4 bases, with 3 bases between. CDR3 protein: CASPNQPQHF. CDR3 DNA: TGTGCCAGCCCAAATCAGCCCCAGCATTTT.

The chain joins TRBV11-1 to TRBJ1-5; D gene unclear. Trimming shortened V by 1 base and J by 3 bases, and 10 bases separated the two germline ends. The CDR3 spans 15 residues. Germline V gene lookup returns CDR1 SGHAT and CDR2 FQDESV (reference sequence). CDR3 sequence reads: CASSLDGRFNQPQHF. The CDR3 DNA is TGTGCCAGCAGCTTAGATGGGAGATTCAATCAGCCCCAGCATTTT.

This clone has just one count. This sequence joins TRBV2 and TRBJ2-6; D remains ambiguous. V lost 6 bases, J lost 2 bases, and 2 bases lay in between. The V gene's germline CDR1 is SNHLY and CDR2 FYNNEI. The CDR3 is 12 residues long. The CDR3 here is CASSAGANVLTF. The CDR3 coding sequence is TGTGCCAGCAGCGCTGGGGCCAACGTCCTGACTTTC.

The chain links TRBV5-1 to TRBJ2-7, with D maybe TRBD2 (6 bases). V was clipped by 4 bases and J by 6 bases, with 20 bases between them. From germline, CDR1 is SGHRS and CDR2 YFSETQ. This CDR3 contains 15 residues. CDR3 residues: CASSLEGGRSVEQYF. The CDR3 nucleotides are TGCGCCAGCAGCCTGGAAGGAGGGAGGTCGGTCGAGCAGTACTTC.

The J gene is TRBJ1-5, the V gene TRBV5-8, with D perhaps matching TRBD1 (6 bases). The CDR3 consists of 15 residues. CDR1 SGHTS and CDR2 YDEGEE come from the germline V gene. Trimming shortened V by 5 bases and J by 4 bases, and 16 bases separated the two germline ends. Here the CDR3 DNA reads TGTGCCAGCAGGTCCATCGGGACACTAAATCAGCCCCAGCATTTT. This sequence encodes CASRSIGTLNQPQHF.

The V and J genes are TRBV24-1 and TRBJ2-2; D is unclear. Germline V gene data show CDR1 as KGHDR and CDR2 as SFDVKD. V was pared by 6 bases and J by 5 bases, with 12 bases between. CDR3 length: 14 residues. The CDR3 DNA reads as TGTGCCACCAGTCTCGCAGGATTAACCGGGGAGCTGTTTTTT. Translating gives CATSLAGLTGELFF.

V usage is TRBV11-2 and J usage is TRBJ2-7, with D tentatively TRBD2 (5 bases). The CDR3 is 14 residues long. Trimming stripped 1 base from V and 3 bases from J, with 10 bases between. CDR1 and CDR2 from the germline V gene are SGHAT and FQNNGV. DNA for the CDR3: TGTGCCAGCAGCTTAGTCTCTGCGGGCTACGAGCAGTACTTC. Residues: CASSLVSAGYEQYF.

The chain couples TRBV2 to TRBJ1-1; maybe TRBD1 (5 bases). Per the germline V gene, CDR1 is SNHLY and CDR2 is FYNNEI. This CDR3 contains 12 residues. V was trimmed by 10 bases and J by 1 base, leaving 10 bases between them. The CDR3, as DNA: TGTGCCACCACAGGTCCGAACACTGAAGCTTTCTTT. It yields the protein CATTGPNTEAFF.

This chain joins TRBV14 and TRBJ1-1, with D unresolved. Per germline, CDR1 SGHDN and CDR2 FVKESK. This CDR3 has 13 residues. V lost 4 bases and J lost 10, with 16 bases in between. CDR3 in DNA: TGTGCCAGCAGCCGGACGGACTCCCTTCGAGCTTTCTTT. Translation gives CASSRTDSLRAFF.

This clone came up a few times. This rearrangement joins TRBV11-2 to TRBJ1-1, with D uncertain. The CDR3 contains 14 residues. Germline V gene sequence: CDR1 SGHAT, CDR2 FQNNGV. Between the trimmed V and J ends, which lost 6 bases and 5 bases, there was a span of 16 bases. The CDR3: CASSPQMTGTEAFF. CDR3 sequence (DNA): TGTGCCAGCAGTCCCCAAATGACGGGAACTGAAGCTTTCTTT.

J is TRBJ2-2 and V is TRBV12-3 or TRBV12-4; D is unresolved. Trimming left V 4 bases short and J 6 bases short, with 6 bases between. This CDR3 is 12 amino acids long. The CDR3 DNA sequence: TGTGCCAGCAGTTCGGGTTCCGGGGAGCTGTTTTTT. Translating gives CASSSGSGELFF.

The chain's CDR3 is CASSPGTSYNEQFF. The CDR3 DNA sequence: TGTGCCAGTAGCCCCGGGACAAGCTACAATGAGCAGTTCTTC. The J gene is TRBJ2-1, the V gene TRBV19, with D possibly matching TRBD1 (6 bases). This CDR3 comprises 14 residues. The V end was cut by 6 bases, the J end by 3 bases, with 12 bases between. Germline lookup yields CDR1 LNHDA and CDR2 SQIVND (reference sequence). The full variable domain, with the rest looked up from reference TRBV19 and TRBJ2-1, is DGGITQSPKYLFRKEGQNVTLSCEQNLNHDAMYWYRQDPGQGLRLIYYSQIVNDFQKGDIAEGYSVSREKKESFPLTVTSAQKNPTAFYLCASSPGTSYNEQFFGPGTRLTVL.

The chain recombines TRBV2 with TRBJ2-7; 11 nucleotides agree with TRBD2. This CDR3 region has 15 residues. The germline CDR1 and CDR2 sequences are SNHLY and FYNNEI. V was clipped by 7 bases and J by 5 bases; unmatched bases: 10. In DNA form, the CDR3 reads TGTGCCAGCAAGACCCAAACTAGCGGGAGAAACGAGCAGTACTTC. It is translated as CASKTQTSGRNEQYF.

The chain combines TRBV5-1 with TRBJ1-2; 8 nucleotides line up with TRBD1. With 3 bases clipped from V and 2 bases from J, the junction kept 3 bases outside the gene matches. The CDR3 runs 14 residues. Looked up from germline, CDR1 is SGHRS and CDR2 is YFSETQ. The DNA of the CDR3 is TGCGCCAGCAGCTCGACAGGGGCGAACTATGGCTACACCTTC. This codes for CASSSTGANYGYTF.

The chain is built from TRBV11-3 and TRBJ2-7; 9 bases fit TRBD1. V dropped 1 base and J dropped 0; count of bases not matched to a gene: 4. CDR3 length: 16 residues. Per the germline V gene, CDR1 is SGHNT and CDR2 is YENEEA. CDR3 residues: CASSLGPGQGSYEQYF. CDR3 DNA sequence: TGTGCCAGCAGCTTAGGACCGGGACAGGGCTCCTACGAGCAGTACTTC.

The chain joins TRBV2 to TRBJ1-5; TRBD1 agrees at 7 bases. The CDR3 runs 13 residues. Per the germline V gene, CDR1 is SNHLY and CDR2 is FYNNEI. The V and J ends lost 4 bases and 5 bases, in that order; junction bases with no gene match: 2. In DNA form, the CDR3 reads TGTGCCAGCAGTGGGGACAGCCATCAGCCCCAGCATTTT. Translated, it gives CASSGDSHQPQHF.

The chain carries TRBV19 and TRBJ1-4, with 11 bases identical to TRBD1. J lost 1 base, V lost 8 bases, and 9 bases had no gene match. The CDR3 sequence is 17 residues long. Per germline, CDR1 LNHDA and CDR2 SQIVND (reference sequence). The CDR3 bases are TGTGCCAGTTCGGAGGACAGGGGGCTTGGAACTAATGAAAAACTGTTTTTT. Its protein is CASSEDRGLGTNEKLFF.

This clone has only one observation. This sequence joins TRBV30 and TRBJ1-1; D is possibly TRBD1 (6 bases). Germline lookup yields CDR1 GTSNPN and CDR2 SVGIG (reference sequence). V was shortened by 2 bases and J by 1 base, with 11 bases between the two germline ends. This CDR3 is 14 amino acids long. The CDR3 loop reads CAWSRGGANTEAFF. CDR3 sequence (DNA): TGTGCCTGGAGTAGGGGGGGCGCGAACACTGAAGCTTTCTTT.

The chain joins TRBV23-1 to TRBJ2-5; D perhaps matches TRBD1 (5 bases). TRBV23-1 is marked as an open reading frame, function uncertain. Trimming shortened V by 2 bases and J by 1 base, and 26 bases separated the two germline ends. The CDR3 runs 20 residues. The DNA of the CDR3 is TGCGCCAGCAGTCAACCTACAAGAATTGAGCAGGGAAGCGTCCAAGAGACCCAGTACTTC. It specifies CASSQPTRIEQGSVQETQYF.

This clone was observed many times. The chain has TRBV3-1 (or the pseudogene TRBV3-2) and TRBJ1-1; perhaps TRBD1 as D (5 bases). Trimming shortened V by 4 bases and J by 4 bases, and 10 bases separated the two germline ends. The CDR3 covers 13 residues. Germline V gene data show CDR1 as LGHDT and CDR2 as YNNKEL (reference sequence). CDR3: CASSLRGSTEAFF. The CDR3 region has the DNA TGTGCCAGCAGCCTGCGGGGGAGCACTGAAGCTTTCTTT.

The chain carries TRBV5-1 and TRBJ2-5; the match to TRBD2 covers 9 bases. With V trimmed by 4 bases and J by 2 bases, 15 bases remained unmatched. The CDR3 has 18 residues. Germline lookup yields CDR1 SGHRS and CDR2 YFSETQ. For the CDR3, the DNA is TGCGCCAGCAGCAGAATGATGACCGGGACTAGCAGTCAAGAGACCCAGTACTTC. Protein: CASSRMMTGTSSQETQYF.

This sequence joins TRBV27 and TRBJ2-7; TRBD1 matches at 9 bases. The CDR3 is 14 amino acids. Germline V gives CDR1 MNHEY, CDR2 SMNVEV (reference sequence). The J segment lost 7 bases and the V segment lost 5 bases, leaving 9 bases of the junction unmatched. DNA for the CDR3: TGTGCCAGCAGTCTGGGACAGGGATGGAGGGAGCAGTACTTC. It translates to CASSLGQGWREQYF.

The chain couples TRBV19 to TRBJ2-7; 8 nucleotides align to TRBD1. Germline V gene sequence: CDR1 LNHDA, CDR2 SQIVND (reference sequence). CDR3 length: 15 amino acids. The ends lost 1 base at V and 2 bases at J; junction bases unmatched: 4. DNA of the CDR3: TGTGCCAGTAGTATAGCGGGACAGGCGACCTACGAGCAGTACTTC. Its protein product is CASSIAGQATYEQYF. Based on the CDR3 plus reference TRBV19 and TRBJ2-7, the full variable domain is DGGITQSPKYLFRKEGQNVTLSCEQNLNHDAMYWYRQDPGQGLRLIYYSQIVNDFQKGDIAEGYSVSREKKESFPLTVTSAQKNPTAFYLCASSIAGQATYEQYFGPGTRLTVT.

The chain links TRBV24-1 to TRBJ2-4; no clear D gene. Germline-derived CDR1 and CDR2 are KGHDR and SFDVKD. The CDR3 runs 12 residues. The V end was cut by 3 bases, the J end by 16 bases, with 15 bases between. The CDR3 sequence: CATSDRSERPYF. The DNA of the CDR3 is TGTGCCACCAGTGATCGCTCGGAGCGACCCTACTTC.

The gene calls are TRBV3-1 (or the pseudogene TRBV3-2) and TRBJ2-3; possible D gene TRBD1, 6 bases. Trimming removed 4 bases at V and 3 bases at J, with 14 bases between. The CDR3 covers 15 residues. CDR1 is LGHDT, CDR2 YNNKEL, per germline (reference sequence). CDR3: CASSPRDTLTDTQYF. The DNA for the CDR3 is TGTGCCAGCAGCCCCCGGGACACACTAACAGATACGCAGTATTTT.